This T cell receptor beta chain was profiled in a study of blood T cell repertoires in COVID-19. Looking at the study overall: Acute and convalescent COVID-19 specimens originated in the United States, Italy and Spain.

The V gene end was trimmed by 0 bases and the J gene end by 0 bases; junction bases not matched to a gene: 4. CDR1 is SGHAT and CDR2 is FQNNGV in the germline V gene. This CDR3 spans 17 amino acids. As originally analysed: Amplification of reference gene primers was used by the study to estimate nucleated cell counts. Sequencing was performed with immunoSEQ multiplex PCR; in TCRdb, only in-frame clones are kept and a portion is missing. V and J calls and clone size come straight from that table; D and trimming were deduced from the DNA. The sample holds some 150,000 clones; 86% are singletons and the top ten take more than 3.5%.

This TCR was recovered from a man in his fifties or sixties who had recovered from COVID-19. The sample taken for sequencing was PBMCs or T cells enriched from blood (not recorded which). The chain carries TRBV11-2 and TRBJ2-4; TRBD2 agrees at 8 bases. The CDR3 DNA reads as TGTGCCAGCAGCTTAGAGGGGCGGGGGGCAGCCAAAAACATTCAGTACTTC. As protein: CASSLEGRGAAKNIQYF.